The 21 T cell receptor beta chains below all came from one sample that was sequenced in a study of radiation and T cells in renal cell carcinoma. Repertoires were generated with immunoSEQ multiplex PCR, while TCRdb's copy carries only in-frame clones and drops some. Of tens of thousands of clones in the sample, around 80% are singletons; the top ten hold about 6.8%. As to time point: blood 2 weeks post-SBRT. The treatment here: 15 Gy SBRT to primary tumor, nephrectomy 4 weeks later. Sequenced here: blood, sampled from a patient whose treatment included radiotherapy and nephrectomy. The receptors derive from a man aged 60 to 75 with renal cell carcinoma.

The chain links TRBV5-6 to TRBJ2-7, with 9 bases identical to TRBD2. Germline V gene sequence: CDR1 SGHDT, CDR2 YYEEEE. Unmatched junction bases numbered 5, after V lost 4 bases and J lost 0 bases. This CDR3 has 15 amino acids. The CDR3 DNA reads TGTGCCAGCAGCCGTGGACTAGCGAGCTCCTACGAGCAGTACGTC. Translating it yields CASSRGLASSYEQYV.

The gene calls are TRBV6-5 and TRBJ1-4, with D unclear. Trimming pared 0 bases from V and 8 bases from J, leaving 10 bases between. CDR1 MNHEY and CDR2 SVGAGI come from the germline V gene. The CDR3 covers 14 residues. The CDR3 nucleotides read TGTGCCAGCAGTTACTCCGGGGTAGGGGAAAAACTGTTTTTT. This gives the protein CASSYSGVGEKLFF.

The chain has TRBV14 and TRBJ1-6, with D unclear. Looked up from germline, CDR1 is SGHDN and CDR2 is FVKESK. The CDR3 consists of 15 residues. Trimming took 6 bases from V and 5 from J, leaving 14 bases between them. This chain's CDR3 is CASSRTGNHNSPLHF. The CDR3, as DNA: TGTGCCAGCAGTCGGACCGGGAACCATAATTCACCCCTCCACTTT.

This chain uses TRBV11-2 with TRBJ1-1; 9 bases match TRBD1. J lost 1 base, V lost 5 bases, and 5 bases had no gene match. Germline V lookup: CDR1 SGHAT, CDR2 FQNNGV. CDR3 length: 15 amino acids. The CDR3 DNA is TGTGCCAGCAGCCGGGGACAGGGCAAGAACACTGAAGCTTTCTTT. Encoded protein: CASSRGQGKNTEAFF.

The rearrangement links TRBV7-9 to TRBJ2-2; D might be TRBD1 (6 bases). The CDR3 loop spans 15 amino acids. Germline V gene lookup returns CDR1 SEHNR and CDR2 FQNEAQ (reference sequence). Deletions cut 5 bases from V and 2 bases from J, with 12 bases between. CDR3 DNA: TGTGCCAGCAGCAACCCGACAGGAAACACCGGGGAGCTGTTTTTT. Encoded protein: CASSNPTGNTGELFF.

The chain carries TRBV12-5 and TRBJ2-7, with 12 bases aligning to TRBD2. The CDR3 is made up of 15 amino acids. V lost 1 base and J lost 7; bases outside the gene matches: 5. CDR1 is LGHNT, CDR2 FRNRAP, per germline. The CDR3 DNA sequence: TGTGCTAGTGGTTTGGGACTAGCGGGGGCGAGTGAGCAGTACTTC. This encodes CASGLGLAGASEQYF.

This clone was counted only a few times. The chain carries TRBV4-2 and TRBJ2-1; D not resolved. Germline V gives CDR1 LGHNA, CDR2 YNFKEQ. This CDR3 region has 14 residues. V lost 3 bases, J lost 6 bases, and 12 bases lay in between. CDR3 DNA: TGTGCCAGCAGCCAGGACCCCTCCCTCAATGAGCAGTTCTTC. Residues: CASSQDPSLNEQFF.

V gene TRBV5-6 combines with J gene TRBJ1-4, with D maybe TRBD1 (5 bases). This CDR3 contains 14 residues. V was trimmed by 2 bases and J by 6 bases, leaving 11 bases between them. Germline V gene data show CDR1 as SGHDT and CDR2 as YYEEEE. CDR3 bases: TGTGCCAGCAGCTTCGCAGGGAGGGATGAAAAACTGTTTTTT. Translation gives CASSFAGRDEKLFF.

The chain has TRBV5-1 and TRBJ2-5; TRBD2 matches 11 bases. CDR3 size: 17 residues. The V gene's germline CDR1 is SGHRS and CDR2 YFSETQ. The trim removed 7 bases at V and 2 bases at J, leaving 13 bases unmatched. This CDR3 is CASSGTSGFPRQETQYF. CDR3 DNA sequence: TGCGCCAGCTCGGGGACTAGCGGCTTCCCCCGTCAAGAGACCCAGTACTTC.

The chain combines TRBV5-1 with TRBJ1-1, with 7 bases lining up with TRBD1. The V and J ends lost 1 base and 0 bases, in that order; junction bases with no gene match: 9. This CDR3 is 17 amino acids long. The germline V gene has CDR1 SGHRS and CDR2 YFSETQ. CDR3 coding DNA: TGCGCCAGCAGCTTGATCCCGGGACAGTCAATGAACACTGAAGCTTTCTTT. Translated, it gives CASSLIPGQSMNTEAFF.

V and J are TRBV5-4 and TRBJ2-1; the match to TRBD1 covers 8 bases. From germline, CDR1 is SGHNT and CDR2 YYREEE (reference sequence). V was clipped by 5 bases and J by 4 bases; unmatched bases: 8. The CDR3 is 15 amino acids. CDR3 bases: TGTGCCAGCAGTCAAGACAGGGGAGAGTACAATGAGCAGTTCTTC. Translated, it gives CASSQDRGEYNEQFF.

In this sample, this clone turned up a few times. The genes are TRBV18 and TRBJ2-7; D is unresolved. Germline V gene data show CDR1 as KGHSH and CDR2 as LQKENI. With 3 bases removed from V and 0 bases from J, the gap between germline ends came to 12 bases. The CDR3 sequence is 15 residues long. CDR3 coding DNA: TGTGCCAGCTCACCTGGTCGTCGGAGCTCCTACGAGCAGTACTTC. Translated, it gives CASSPGRRSSYEQYF.

This chain joins TRBV6-5 and TRBJ2-1; 10 bases are shared with TRBD2. Germline loops: CDR1 MNHEY, CDR2 SVGAGI. CDR3 size: 15 residues. With 4 bases clipped from V and 2 bases from J, the junction kept 2 bases outside the gene matches. The CDR3 nucleotides are TGTGCCAGCAGTTTAGCGGGAGGCCCCTACAATGAGCAGTTCTTC. Residues: CASSLAGGPYNEQFF.

The V gene is TRBV21-1, the J gene TRBJ2-7; the D segment call TRBD1 is taken from the table without a DNA check. TRBV21-1 is termed a pseudogene. The CDR3 contains 14 residues. The CDR3 nucleotides are TGTGCCAGCAGCAAACCATCCCAGGTCCACGAGCAGTACTTC. This encodes CASSKPSQVHEQYF.

The chain carries TRBV7-2 and TRBJ1-3, with TRBD1 matching 7 bases. The junction had 4 bases not matched to a gene; V was cut back by 1 base and J by 4 bases. The germline V gene has CDR1 SGHTA and CDR2 FQGNSA. The CDR3 totals 15 residues. The CDR3 loop reads CASSLEGASGNTIYF. DNA of the CDR3: TGTGCCAGCAGCTTAGAGGGGGCGTCGGGAAACACCATATATTTT.

This chain links TRBV7-9 with TRBJ2-5; 9 bases are a match to TRBD2. The CDR3 is 16 amino acids. The V gene's germline CDR1 is SEHNR and CDR2 FQNEAQ (reference sequence). The junction had 7 bases not matched to a gene; V was cut back by 3 bases and J by 2 bases. The CDR3 sequence is CASSLGGRAWQETQYF. DNA of the CDR3: TGTGCCAGCAGCTTGGGCGGGAGGGCCTGGCAAGAGACCCAGTACTTC.

This sequence joins TRBV19 and TRBJ1-2; 10 bases line up with TRBD1. V shed 5 bases, J shed 3 bases, and the junction held 9 bases outside the gene matches. Germline values: CDR1 LNHDA, CDR2 SQIVND (reference sequence). The CDR3 sequence is 16 residues long. This CDR3 reads CASSSDRGPLHYGYTF. CDR3 coding DNA: TGTGCCAGTAGTTCAGACAGGGGGCCGCTGCACTATGGCTACACCTTC. Full variable domain (rest looked up from reference TRBV19 and TRBJ1-2): DGGITQSPKYLFRKEGQNVTLSCEQNLNHDAMYWYRQDPGQGLRLIYYSQIVNDFQKGDIAEGYSVSREKKESFPLTVTSAQKNPTAFYLCASSSDRGPLHYGYTFGSGTRLTVV.

The gene calls are TRBV9 and TRBJ2-7; 7 bases match TRBD2. The CDR3 runs 15 residues. Germline CDR1 SGDLS, CDR2 YYNGEE. The CDR3 is CASSVSYLLGREPHV. In DNA, the CDR3 is TGTGCCAGCAGCGTATCGTATTTATTGGGGAGGGAGCCCCACGTC.

This chain connects TRBV5-4 to TRBJ2-5, with D possibly matching TRBD1 (6 bases). Germline-derived CDR1 and CDR2 are SGHNT and YYREEE (reference sequence). CDR3 length: 14 residues. V dropped 7 bases and J dropped 3 bases, with 16 bases sitting between them. CDR3 sequence (DNA): TGTGCCAGCTCCCGCTCGGCAGGGGAAGAGACCCAGTACTTC. It is translated as CASSRSAGEETQYF.

The V call is TRBV19, the J call TRBJ1-4; D remains unclear. The CDR3 runs to 14 residues. The germline V gene has CDR1 LNHDA and CDR2 SQIVND (reference sequence). V was clipped by 4 bases and J by 7 bases, with 13 bases between them. The CDR3 loop is CASSRTPSGEKLFF. CDR3 sequence (DNA): TGTGCCAGTAGTAGGACCCCGAGTGGTGAAAAACTGTTTTTT.

The V and J genes are TRBV5-1 and TRBJ2-3; 10 nucleotides align to TRBD2. From germline, CDR1 is SGHRS and CDR2 YFSETQ. The V segment lost 4 bases and the J segment 0 bases; nucleotides outside the gene matches: 5. The CDR3 is made up of 16 amino acids. The CDR3 coding sequence is TGCGCCAGCAGCGGGGGACTAGCGCCCAGCACAGATACGCAGTATTTT. This sequence encodes CASSGGLAPSTDTQYF.